These 22 T cell receptor beta chains share one sample of origin, sequenced in a study of cytomegalovirus exposure and HLA in healthy donors (TCRdb year 2017). Libraries were prepared through the immunoSEQ multiplex PCR assay. For the multiplex PCR, a mixture combining 60 forward primers for TCR Vbeta segments and 13 reverse primers for TCR Jbeta segments was used. TCRdb provides this immuneACCESS table in a form limited to in-frame rearrangements. Some clones are lacking; in checked studies, under half of them reflect an unresolved V gene, and why the rest are absent is not known. A total of 90,000 to 120,000 clones appear in this sample, 79% of them only once. The ten largest make up approximately 3.7% of the sample. What was sequenced was PBMCs. The receptors stem from a female donor in good health and CMV-seropositive.

The CDR3 is CASSEAGGNEKLFF. CDR3 nucleotide sequence: TGTGCCAGCAGTGAGGCAGGGGGTAATGAAAAACTGTTTTTT. V gene TRBV6-1 combines with J gene TRBJ1-4, with 7 bases that match TRBD1. J gave up 4 bases and V 3 bases, and 2 bases lay outside the gene matches. This CDR3 comprises 14 residues. The germline gives CDR1 MNHNS, CDR2 SASEGT.

This chain links TRBV7-2 with TRBJ2-5, with D unresolved. V gave up 4 bases and J gave up 4 bases, with 10 bases separating them. The germline V gene encodes CDR1 SGHTA and CDR2 FQGNSA. The length of the CDR3 is 13 residues. CDR3 nucleotide sequence: TGTGCCAGCAGCTCGCAGCGAGGAGAGACCCAGTACTTC. Protein product: CASSSQRGETQYF.

The J gene is TRBJ2-3, the V gene TRBV7-2; 7 bases align to TRBD1. CDR3 length equals 15 residues. J lost 7 bases, V lost 2 bases, and 9 bases had no gene match. CDR1 is SGHTA and CDR2 is FQGNSA in the germline V gene. The CDR3 bases are TGTGCCAGCAGCTTATTACCGACAGGGTGGCATACGCAGTATTTT. Translated, it gives CASSLLPTGWHTQYF.

The chain joins TRBV7-2 to TRBJ2-2, with D maybe TRBD2 (5 bases). The V end lost 5 bases, the J end lost 2 bases, and 9 bases lay between the germline ends. Germline V gene data show CDR1 as SGHTA and CDR2 as FQGNSA. The CDR3 spans 14 residues. CDR3 region: CASSKGRNTGELFF. DNA of the CDR3: TGTGCCAGCAGCAAAGGGAGAAACACCGGGGAGCTGTTTTTT.

This clone was counted a single time. This chain uses TRBV9 with TRBJ2-7; D perhaps matches TRBD1 (6 bases). Looked up from germline, CDR1 is SGDLS and CDR2 is YYNGEE. This CDR3 comprises 15 residues. V lost 2 bases and J lost 7, with 19 bases in between. The chain's CDR3 is CASSVQGSSSGEQYF. The CDR3 DNA sequence: TGTGCCAGCAGCGTCCAGGGGTCGAGTTCGGGAGAGCAGTACTTC.

In regard to this clone: One end of the junction varies from germline; a read error may be responsible. V is TRBV5-4 and J is TRBJ2-4, with D tentatively TRBD2 (7 bases). The CDR3 totals 18 residues. Germline V gene data show CDR1 as SGHNT and CDR2 as YYREEE (reference sequence). The CDR3 protein is CASSIVPRGGLAKNSQYF. The CDR3 nucleotides are TGTGCCAGCAGCATTGTGCCCCGCGGGGGCCTAGCCAAAAACAGTCAGTACTTC. The whole variable domain, filled in from reference TRBV5-4 and TRBJ2-4, reads ETGVTQSPTHLIKTRGQQVTLRCSSQSGHNTVSWYQQALGQGPQFIFQYYREEENGRGNFPPRFSGLQFPNYSSELNVNALELDDSALYLCASSIVPRGGLAKNSQYFGAGTRLSVL.

The chain joins TRBV2 to TRBJ1-5; 10 nucleotides align to TRBD1. The CDR3 runs to 15 residues. With V trimmed by 5 bases and J by 1 base, 2 bases remained unmatched. Germline CDR1 and CDR2: SNHLY and FYNNEI. The CDR3 sequence is CASSRDRGSNQPQHF. For the CDR3, the DNA is TGTGCCAGCAGTCGGGACAGGGGAAGCAATCAGCCCCAGCATTTT.

This clone was observed a few times. This chain links TRBV10-3 with TRBJ2-7; 7 bases fit TRBD1. V lost 5 bases to trimming and J lost 2 bases; unmatched junction nucleotides: 12. Germline CDR1 ENHRY, CDR2 SYGVKD. CDR3 size: 16 residues. The CDR3: CAISRVRDSHTYEQYF. The CDR3 nucleotides are TGTGCCATCAGTAGAGTCCGGGACAGCCACACCTACGAGCAGTACTTC.

On this clone itself: The junction departs from germline at one end; a sequencing error may be responsible. The chain has TRBV7-9 and TRBJ2-3; D ambiguous. The CDR3 length is 15 residues. Germline V lookup: CDR1 SEHNR, CDR2 FQNEAQ (reference sequence). The CDR3 region is CSSSSRSTSTDTQYF. The CDR3 coding sequence is TGTTCCAGCAGCTCCCGTAGTACTAGCACAGATACGCAGTATTTT.

The V gene is TRBV6-6, the J gene TRBJ1-2, with 7 bases aligning to TRBD1. Germline V gives CDR1 MNHNY, CDR2 SVGAGI (reference sequence). CDR3 size: 13 residues. V lost 6 bases, J lost 8 bases, and 9 bases stayed unmatched. The CDR3 sequence is CASSPDRVDGYTF. The CDR3 DNA is TGTGCCAGCAGCCCCGACAGGGTTGACGGCTACACCTTC.

The CDR3 sequence is CASRYLTGSNQPQHF. The CDR3 DNA follows: TGTGCCAGCAGATACCTTACAGGGTCCAATCAGCCCCAGCATTTT. V is TRBV6-1 and J is TRBJ1-5, with a possible D match to TRBD1 (6 bases). The germline V and J ends were trimmed by 6 bases and 3 bases, with 15 bases remaining between them. Germline lookup yields CDR1 MNHNS and CDR2 SASEGT. This CDR3 comprises 15 residues.

The V and J genes are TRBV19 and TRBJ2-1, with 7 positions matching TRBD2. The CDR3 length is 17 residues. The junction had 9 bases not matched to a gene; V was cut back by 0 bases and J by 4 bases. Germline CDR1 LNHDA, CDR2 SQIVND (reference sequence). CDR3: CASSIEGAGVFYNEQFF. In DNA form, the CDR3 reads TGTGCCAGTAGTATAGAAGGGGCGGGGGTCTTTTACAATGAGCAGTTCTTC.

The genes are TRBV11-1 and TRBJ2-1, with TRBD2 matching over 10 bases. Trimming removed 6 bases from V and 10 bases from J; junction bases left unmatched: 18. Germline CDR1 SGHAT, CDR2 FQDESV (reference sequence). The CDR3 contains 17 residues. The CDR3 DNA follows: TGTGCCAGCAGTCCAAGCCCTAGCGGGAGCCCCCTAGGAGAGCAGTTCTTC. Translated: CASSPSPSGSPLGEQFF.

A remark on this clone: The germline gene is not matched at one end of the junction; a read error may be the cause. The rearrangement uses TRBV6-6 and TRBJ2-2; TRBD2 agrees at 9 bases. Germline CDR1 is MNHNY and CDR2 is SVGAGI (reference sequence). The length of the CDR3 is 15 residues. The CDR3, as DNA: TGTGCCAGCAAGGGCGGGAGGGCCGGCACCGGGGAGCCGTTTTTT. Amino acid sequence: CASKGGRAGTGEPFF.

The V call is TRBV29-1, the J call TRBJ1-5, with D perhaps matching TRBD1 (5 bases). There are 13 residues in the CDR3. The germline gives CDR1 SQVTM, CDR2 ANQGSEA. Between the trimmed V and J ends, which lost 4 bases and 7 bases, there was a span of 14 bases. CDR3 loop: CSVGAGYGQPQHF. For the CDR3, the DNA is TGCAGCGTTGGGGCAGGGTACGGCCAGCCCCAGCATTTT.

On this clone: Relative to the germline gene, one junction end is altered; a read error may explain this. The chain has TRBV9 and TRBJ2-3; 8 positions agree with TRBD2. CDR1 SGDLS and CDR2 YYNGEE come from the germline V gene. The CDR3 length is 16 residues. The CDR3 is CASSPTPGGGTDTQYF. The CDR3 nucleotides read TGTGCCAGCAGCCCAACCCCCGGGGGGGGCACTGATACGCAGTATTTT.

The chain recombines TRBV29-1 with TRBJ2-2, with 8 bases that match TRBD2. CDR3 length: 12 amino acids. CDR1 is SQVTM and CDR2 is ANQGSEA in the germline V gene. CDR3 DNA: TGCACCGGGAGGGAGGGAGTGGGGGAGCTGTTTTTT. It specifies CTGREGVGELFF.

This clone was detected once. This rearrangement joins TRBV5-1 to TRBJ2-1, with D maybe TRBD2 (5 bases). The CDR3 is made up of 12 amino acids. V was pared by 4 bases and J by 10 bases, with 12 bases between. The germline gives CDR1 SGHRS, CDR2 YFSETQ. The CDR3 DNA sequence: TGCGCCAGCAGCATTCCCCGGGGAGAGCAGTTCTTC. Its translation: CASSIPRGEQFF.

The chain employs TRBV2 and TRBJ1-2; D is undetermined. Germline CDR1 SNHLY, CDR2 FYNNEI. Trimming took 4 bases from V and 2 from J, leaving 11 bases between them. The CDR3 runs to 14 residues. The CDR3 is CASSGSSVNYGYTF. In nucleotides, the CDR3 is TGTGCCAGCAGTGGTTCGTCGGTGAACTATGGCTACACCTTC.

The rearrangement links TRBV5-1 to TRBJ2-1, with D tentatively TRBD2 (5 bases). V was cut by 3 bases and J by 7 bases, with 17 bases left in between. From germline, CDR1 is SGHRS and CDR2 YFSETQ. This CDR3 has 15 amino acids. CDR3 sequence: CASSYLVSVQNEQFF. CDR3 in DNA: TGCGCCAGCAGCTACCTCGTTAGCGTGCAGAATGAGCAGTTCTTC. The whole variable domain, remainder taken from reference TRBV5-1 and TRBJ2-1, is KAGVTQTPRYLIKTRGQQVTLSCSPISGHRSVSWYQQTPGQGLQFLFEYFSETQRNKGNFPGRFSGRQFSNSRSEMNVSTLELGDSALYLCASSYLVSVQNEQFFGPGTRLTVL.

The chain couples TRBV27 to TRBJ2-5; TRBD2 matches 12 bases. Unmatched junction bases numbered 17, after V lost 4 bases and J lost 5 bases. CDR1 is MNHEY, CDR2 SMNVEV, per germline (reference sequence). CDR3 length equals 19 residues. For the CDR3, the DNA is TGTGCCAGCAGTTCCCATCCTCGACCTTCTAGCGGGAGGGAGGAGACCCAGTACTTC. As protein: CASSSHPRPSSGREETQYF.

This clone was detected only once. The J gene is TRBJ2-5, the V gene TRBV19; 9 bases fit TRBD2. After removal of 3 bases from V and 7 bases from J, the junction contained 12 bases not matched to a gene. The CDR3 extends over 16 amino acids. Germline values: CDR1 LNHDA, CDR2 SQIVND (reference sequence). The CDR3 protein is CASSMIDSGRKVTQYF. For the CDR3, the DNA is TGTGCCAGTAGTATGATTGATAGCGGGAGAAAAGTGACCCAGTACTTC.